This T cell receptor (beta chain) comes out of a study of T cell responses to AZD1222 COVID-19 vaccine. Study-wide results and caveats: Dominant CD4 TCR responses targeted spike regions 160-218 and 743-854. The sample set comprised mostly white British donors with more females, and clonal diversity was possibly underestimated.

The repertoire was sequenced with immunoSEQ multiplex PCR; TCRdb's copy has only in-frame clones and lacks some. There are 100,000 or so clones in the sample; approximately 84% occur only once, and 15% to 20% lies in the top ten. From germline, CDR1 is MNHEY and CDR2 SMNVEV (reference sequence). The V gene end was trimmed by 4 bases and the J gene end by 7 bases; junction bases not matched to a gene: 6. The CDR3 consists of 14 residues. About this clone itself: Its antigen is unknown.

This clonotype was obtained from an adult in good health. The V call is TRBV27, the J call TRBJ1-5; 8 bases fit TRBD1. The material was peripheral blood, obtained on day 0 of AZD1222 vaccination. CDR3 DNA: TGTGCCAGCAGTTACAGGGGGGGAGTCCAGCCCCAGCATTTT. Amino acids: CASSYRGGVQPQHF.